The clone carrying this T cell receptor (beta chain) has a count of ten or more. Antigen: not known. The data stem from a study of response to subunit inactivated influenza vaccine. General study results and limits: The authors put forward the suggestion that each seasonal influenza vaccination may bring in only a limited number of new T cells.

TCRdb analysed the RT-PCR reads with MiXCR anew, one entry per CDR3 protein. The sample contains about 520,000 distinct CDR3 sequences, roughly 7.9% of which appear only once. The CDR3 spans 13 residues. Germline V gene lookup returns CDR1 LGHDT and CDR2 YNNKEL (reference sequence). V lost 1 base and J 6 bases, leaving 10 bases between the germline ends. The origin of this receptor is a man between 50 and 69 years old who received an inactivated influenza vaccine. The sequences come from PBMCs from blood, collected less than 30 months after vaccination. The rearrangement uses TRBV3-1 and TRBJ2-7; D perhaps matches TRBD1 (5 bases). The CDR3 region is CASSQVVGAEQYF. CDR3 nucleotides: TGTGCCAGCAGCCAAGTCGTAGGGGCCGAGCAGTACTTC.